This TCR beta chain was captured by sequencing in a study of T cells in Graves' hyperthyroidism and ophthalmopathy. CDR3 length: 13 residues. Trimming shortened V by 6 bases and J by 2 bases, and 11 bases separated the two germline ends. Germline CDR1 MNHEY, CDR2 SMNVEV (reference sequence). Authors of the study amplified TCR beta CDR3 regions from RNA transcripts. Using the HTBI primer set, a first-round RT-PCR was run on the TCR CDR3. TCRdb passed the multiplex PCR reads through MiXCR, listing each CDR3 protein once. The table has hundreds of thousands of distinct CDR3 sequences, less than 30% seen once.

This clonotype originated in a man aged 35 to 55 with Graves' hyperthyroidism that later progressed to Graves' ophthalmopathy. Source material: blood. This chain connects TRBV27 to TRBJ2-7; a weak D match, TRBD1 (6 bases). CDR3 in amino acids: CASRAKGAYEQYF. DNA for the CDR3: TGTGCCAGCAGGGCAAAGGGGGCCTACGAGCAGTACTTC.